The entry that follows covers one T cell receptor (beta chain) sequence. Its antigen has not been determined. There are no base qualities to consult, and no much larger clone falls within one base. The germline V gene gives CDR1 as SGHAT and CDR2 as FQNNGV. V is pruned by 0 bases and J by 10 bases, leaving 12 bases of the junction without a gene match. The CDR3 numbers 16 residues from cysteine through phenylalanine. Only the CDR3 DNA stays, 48 bases, in frame from base 1. The collaborating institutions used their own protocols to collect whole blood in K2EDTA tubes. Collaborator samples were shipped for TCRbeta analysis as frozen whole blood, isolated PBMCs, or DNA extracted from either sample type. TCRbeta CDR3 regions were amplified from genomic DNA by means of the immunoSEQ Assay, a bias-controlled multiplex PCR. In the paper's pipeline: The number of nucleated cells in each sample was estimated from the amplification of reference gene primers within the assay. To quantify the absolute abundance of each unique TCRbeta CDR3 rearrangement, sequence reads were collapsed and filtered. For each sample, productive Simpson clonality was calculated as the square root of Simpson's diversity index across productive rearrangements. TCRdb took over this immuneACCESS table, retaining in-frame rearrangements with V and J assigned. Such tables are incomplete; in checked studies, under half of the missing clones stem from an unresolved V gene, and the remainder is unexplained. V, J and clone size derive from that table, while D and trimming were established from the DNA sequence. The sample data list some 44,000 clones, and approximately 80% of these were observed just once. The ten largest clones represent under 25% of the sample.

These data come from a study of blood T cell repertoires in COVID-19 (dated by TCRdb to the early 2020s). About the investigation overall: Samples covering the acute and convalescent phases of COVID-19 were provided by collaborators in the United States, Italy and Spain. The repertoires were released in a freely available public database meant as a resource for research on the immune response to SARS-CoV-2. The material from the prospective study consisted of cDNA or gDNA derived from T cells, B-cell-depleted T cells, or PBMCs. Where HLA class I and class II types were available, the types were taken from metadata supplied by the sample provider, not from assay-based typing. Deeply sampled blood TCRbeta repertoires from subjects exposed to, actively infected with, or recovered from COVID-19 were included in the dataset. The sample metadata nearly always contained a de-identified subject ID, COVID-19 status, age in years and sex. Samples came from the ongoing ImmuneRACE study (first 160 participants) plus 1,254 subjects from 6 global collaborators. Overall study results and their limits: How much clinical and demographic metadata was included differed by source and by participant, and the metadata was provided uncurated.

This sequence was found in a woman aged 60-75 years with acute or convalescent COVID-19. Sequences were obtained from peripheral blood. This chain joins TRBV11-2 to TRBJ2-1, with 7 central nucleotides matching TRBD2. The CDR3 reads as follows: CASSLDYGLAVIEQFF. Here is the DNA: TGTGCCAGCAGCTTAGATTATGGGCTAGCGGTAATAGAGCAGTTCTTC.